The clone carrying this T cell receptor (beta chain) was recorded many times. Antigen unknown. Not enrolled were patients with uncontrolled infection, other autoimmune disease, pregnancy or lactation. RNA transcripts gave rise to amplified TCR beta CDR3 regions. Using the HTBI primer set, a first-round RT-PCR was run on the TCR CDR3. Via MiXCR, TCRdb re-called the multiplex PCR reads, giving one row per CDR3 protein. The sample records some 560,000 distinct CDR3 sequences, 15% to 17% being singletons. The data are from a study of T cells in Graves' hyperthyroidism and ophthalmopathy. General study findings and limits: Most expanded thyroid clonotypes above 0.001 recurred in blood.

J lost 8 bases, V lost 3 bases, and 13 bases had no gene match. Looked up from germline, CDR1 is GTSNPN and CDR2 is SVGIG (reference sequence). CDR3 length: 16 residues. The V call is TRBV30, the J call TRBJ2-3, with 11 nucleotides matching TRBD1. The clonotype comes from a woman aged 25 to 39 with Graves' hyperthyroidism. Sequencing was performed on blood. CDR3 in DNA: TGTGCCTGGAGACCGGACAGGGGGCCCCCACAGGGTACGCAGTATTTT. It codes for CAWRPDRGPPQGTQYF.